The rows below give T cell receptor beta chains drawn from one sample of a study of PD-L1 blockade in urothelial cancer. The table came from immunoSEQ multiplex PCR; TCRdb's copy has only in-frame clones and leaves some out. The profile covers about 52,000 clones, with around 80% appearing a single time and less than 5% taken by the ten largest. The sequencing here drew on PBMCs, taken around atezolizumab (anti-PD-L1) treatment. The origin of the receptors is a man aged 65 to 85 with urothelial cancer. CDR3s include the opening cysteine and the closing phenylalanine or tryptophan. D genes are given only for firm matches. Some rows have no size entry. The others give once, few or many, or a class for an expanded clone.

V,D,length,J,size,CDR3,DNA
TRBV4-2,.,21,TRBJ1-4,.,CASSQFLTVRGFGETNEKLFF,TGTGCCAGCAGCCAATTTTTGACAGTTAGGGGATTCGGCGAAACTAATGAAAAACTGTTTTTT
TRBV5-8,.,13,TRBJ2-2,.,CASSFSGRGELFF,TGTGCCAGCAGCTTTTCAGGGCGTGGGGAGCTGTTTTTT
TRBV4-3,.,15,TRBJ2-5,.,CASSQGLRGGETQYF,TGCGCCAGCAGCCAAGGTCTTAGGGGGGGGGAGACCCAGTACTTC
TRBV28,.,11,TRBJ1-2,.,CATRQVRGYTF,TGTGCCACCCGACAGGTCCGGGGCTACACCTTC
TRBV7-2,.,17,TRBJ2-3,.,CASSLVAVAASTDTQYF,TGTGCCAGCAGCTTAGTCGCGGTAGCGGCAAGCACAGATACGCAGTATTTT
TRBV6-1,.,12,TRBJ2-7,.,CASTQGGYEQYF,TGTGCCAGCACCCAGGGGGGCTACGAGCAGTACTTC
TRBV18,.,14,TRBJ2-7,many,CASSPEGGIYEQYF,TGTGCCAGCTCACCAGAGGGCGGCATATACGAGCAGTACTTC
TRBV15,.,15,TRBJ2-1,.,CATSRARASYNEQFF,TGTGCCACCAGCAGAGCCAGGGCCTCCTACAATGAGCAGTTCTTC
TRBV7-2,.,15,TRBJ2-2,few,CASSLDSSGTGELFF,TGTGCCAGCAGCTTGGATAGCTCTGGGACCGGGGAGCTGTTTTTT
TRBV28,TRBD2,16,TRBJ2-3,.,CASSLTGGRRADTQYF,TGTGCCAGCAGTTTAACTGGCGGGAGACGGGCAGATACGCAGTATTTT
TRBV28,.,16,TRBJ2-1,.,CASSSLDPEGYNEQFF,TGTGCCAGCAGTTCCCTCGACCCGGAGGGCTACAATGAGCAGTTCTTC
TRBV6-1,.,11,TRBJ1-4,many,CASRELEKLFF,TGTGCCAGCAGGGAACTGGAAAAACTGTTTTTT
TRBV5-1,TRBD1,17,TRBJ1-1,.,CASSTTGVVNGNTEAFF,TGCGCCAGCAGCACGACAGGGGTTGTGAATGGGAACACTGAAGCTTTCTTT
TRBV10-3,.,16,TRBJ2-7,.,CAISDPDLAPRGEQYF,TGTGCCATCAGTGACCCTGACCTAGCGCCACGCGGCGAGCAGTACTTC
TRBV5-1,TRBD2,17,TRBJ2-2,.,CASSQGLAGSNTGELFF,TGCGCCAGCAGCCAAGGACTAGCGGGGTCGAACACCGGGGAGCTGTTTTTT
TRBV11-1,.,12,TRBJ2-7,.,CASSLAGDEQYF,TGTGCCAGCAGCTTAGCCGGAGACGAGCAGTACTTC
TRBV5-1,TRBD1,14,TRBJ1-1,.,CASGTGGSNTEAFF,TGCGCCAGTGGGACAGGGGGAAGTAACACTGAAGCTTTCTTT
TRBV19,TRBD2,15,TRBJ2-1,few,CASSKSGGAGNEQFF,TGTGCCAGTAGTAAAAGCGGGGGGGCGGGCAATGAGCAGTTCTTC
TRBV7-2,.,14,TRBJ2-1,.,CASSRRVGNNEQFF,TGTGCCAGCAGCAGGCGGGTGGGGAACAATGAGCAGTTCTTC
TRBV4-1,.,16,TRBJ1-2,.,CASSHPAAGVRYGYTF,TGCGCCAGCAGCCACCCGGCGGCGGGGGTCCGCTATGGCTACACCTTC
TRBV28,.,12,TRBJ1-2,few,CASKLGRRGYTF,TGTGCCAGCAAGTTGGGGAGACGCGGCTACACCTTC